One and the same sample provided the 5 T cell receptor beta chains below, sequenced in a study of shared clonotypes between healthy human individuals. The repertoire was sequenced with immunoSEQ multiplex PCR; TCRdb's copy has only in-frame clones and lacks some. The sample lists under 550,000 clones; around 96% were seen once. The specimen was naive CD4+ T cells sorted from blood. Subset of the sample: CD45RA+ positively selected. These receptors all stem from a woman in her twenties or thirties in good health.

The rearrangement links TRBV11-3 to TRBJ2-1, with 10 bases lining up with TRBD2. CDR1 SGHNT and CDR2 YENEEA come from the germline V gene. The J segment lost 7 bases and the V segment lost 4 bases, leaving 4 bases of the junction unmatched. This CDR3 region has 14 residues. CDR3 coding DNA: TGTGCCAGCAGCTCTAGCGGGAGTAGGAATGAGCAGTTCTTC. Translating it yields CASSSSGSRNEQFF.

The chain joins TRBV6-1 to TRBJ1-5, with D uncertain. In germline, CDR1 is MNHNS, CDR2 SASEGT. The CDR3 covers 15 residues. Trimming stripped 4 bases from V and 4 bases from J, with 14 bases between. The CDR3 spells CASSVAGLPNQPQHF. The CDR3 coding sequence is TGTGCCAGCAGTGTGGCCGGGCTACCGAATCAGCCCCAGCATTTT.

The rearrangement joins TRBV7-8 to TRBJ1-5, with 7 bases that match TRBD1. This CDR3 region has 16 residues. Looked up from germline, CDR1 is SGHVS and CDR2 is FQNEAQ. V dropped 5 bases and J dropped 9; count of bases not matched to a gene: 16. CDR3 sequence: CASSQGTAVGGGPQHF. In nucleotides, the CDR3 is TGTGCCAGCAGCCAAGGGACAGCCGTAGGGGGGGGGCCCCAGCATTTT.

V is TRBV19 and J is TRBJ2-2; 11 bases agree with TRBD2. V lost 3 bases, J lost 6 bases, and 6 bases stayed unmatched. This CDR3 region has 16 residues. The germline CDR1 and CDR2 sequences are LNHDA and SQIVND (reference sequence). This CDR3 reads CASSIYLAGGAGELFF. CDR3 sequence (DNA): TGTGCCAGTAGTATTTACCTAGCGGGAGGCGCCGGGGAGCTGTTTTTT.

The chain's CDR3 is CASGGLASNTGELFF. CDR3 bases: TGCGCCAGCGGGGGACTAGCGTCGAACACCGGGGAGCTGTTTTTT. The chain recombines TRBV10-2 with TRBJ2-2; 10 nucleotides line up with TRBD2. Germline V CDR1 and CDR2: WSHSY, SAAADI. The length of the CDR3 is 15 residues. Unmatched junction bases numbered 3, after V lost 8 bases and J lost 0 bases.